Shown below are 25 T cell receptor beta chains from a single sample sequenced in a study of blood T cell repertoires in COVID-19. Sequenced by immunoSEQ multiplex PCR; TCRdb stores in-frame clones only, minus some. The data show 100,000 to 150,000 clones, roughly 83% seen once. Sequenced: peripheral blood. These receptors came from a man between 60 and 75 years old with acute or convalescent COVID-19.

This rearrangement joins TRBV5-8 to TRBJ2-5, with TRBD1 identical over 7 bases. This CDR3 has 13 residues. The V gene end was trimmed by 1 base and the J gene end by 6 bases; junction bases not matched to a gene: 3. Germline CDR1 and CDR2: SGHTS and YDEGEE. The DNA of the CDR3 is TGTGCCAGCAGCTTGAGAGGGGGCAAGACCCAGTACTTC. Its translation: CASSLRGGKTQYF.

The chain uses TRBV24-1 and TRBJ1-2, with D hard to call. This CDR3 is built from 11 residues. Germline V lookup: CDR1 KGHDR, CDR2 SFDVKD. The germline V and J ends were trimmed by 7 bases and 6 bases, with 8 bases remaining between them. The CDR3 nucleotides read TGTGCCACCAGGGGCCCCAATGGCTACACCTTC. Amino acids: CATRGPNGYTF.

This chain links TRBV10-2 with TRBJ1-4, with TRBD1 matching over 8 bases. The CDR3 is 16 residues long. Trimming cost V 3 bases and J 7 bases; bases outside gene matches: 10. Germline CDR1 WSHSY, CDR2 SAAADI. The CDR3 coding sequence is TGCGCCAGCAGTGACCTGGACAGGGTGATAGGTGAAAAACTGTTTTTT. Protein sequence: CASSDLDRVIGEKLFF.

The rearrangement links TRBV7-2 to TRBJ2-1; 9 bases map to TRBD2. CDR3 length: 17 amino acids. CDR1 and CDR2 (germline): SGHTA, FQGNSA. With 1 base clipped from V and 9 bases from J, the junction kept 13 bases outside the gene matches. The CDR3 DNA reads TGTGCCAGCAGCTTAGATGGCGGGAGGGCCACTTCTGGTGAGCAGTTCTTC. Its protein product is CASSLDGGRATSGEQFF.

The chain couples TRBV30 to TRBJ1-1; D unclear. This CDR3 comprises 14 residues. Trimming removed 2 bases from V and 0 bases from J, with 10 bases in between. CDR1 is GTSNPN and CDR2 is SVGIG in the germline V gene (reference sequence). The DNA for the CDR3 is TGTGCCTGGAGTCGCTCCGGGATGAACACTGAAGCTTTCTTT. It codes for CAWSRSGMNTEAFF. Full variable domain (missing parts from reference TRBV30 and TRBJ1-1): SQTIHQWPATLVQPVGSPLSLECTVEGTSNPNLYWYRQAAGRGLQLLFYSVGIGQISSEVPQNLSASRPQDRQFILSSKKLLLSDSGFYLCAWSRSGMNTEAFFGQGTRLTVV.

This clone was found once. The chain has TRBV11-3 and TRBJ2-3; D gene uncertain. This CDR3 has 14 residues. With 2 bases removed from V and 2 bases from J, the gap between germline ends came to 8 bases. Germline values: CDR1 SGHNT, CDR2 YENEEA. The CDR3 bases are TGTGCCAGCAGCTTATCGCGGTCCACAGATACGCAGTATTTT. It yields the protein CASSLSRSTDTQYF.

The chain links TRBV19 to TRBJ2-5; D uncertain. Germline CDR1 is LNHDA and CDR2 is SQIVND (reference sequence). Trimming cost V 3 bases and J 9 bases, with 14 bases left between them. The CDR3 spans 13 residues. Here the CDR3 DNA reads TGTGCCAGTAGTATTTTCTTCTCGGCGGCCCAGTACTTC. Its protein is CASSIFFSAAQYF.

V and J are TRBV29-1 and TRBJ2-1, with 7 nucleotides matching TRBD1. Looked up from germline, CDR1 is SQVTM and CDR2 is ANQGSEA. The CDR3 consists of 17 residues. The V segment lost 3 bases and the J segment 0 bases; nucleotides outside the gene matches: 11. The CDR3 coding sequence is TGCAGCGTTGATCGTACAGGGGCTCGACTCTCCTACAATGAGCAGTTCTTC. It translates to CSVDRTGARLSYNEQFF.

This clone has a handful of counts. The chain links TRBV5-1 to TRBJ1-4; 10 bases line up with TRBD1. V dropped 5 bases and J dropped 5; count of bases not matched to a gene: 3. Germline lookup yields CDR1 SGHRS and CDR2 YFSETQ. The length of the CDR3 is 14 residues. The CDR3 sequence is CASSRTGGNEKLFF. The CDR3 DNA sequence: TGCGCCAGCAGTCGGACAGGGGGAAATGAAAAACTGTTTTTT. The full variable domain, completed using reference TRBV5-1 and TRBJ1-4, is KAGVTQTPRYLIKTRGQQVTLSCSPISGHRSVSWYQQTPGQGLQFLFEYFSETQRNKGNFPGRFSGRQFSNSRSEMNVSTLELGDSALYLCASSRTGGNEKLFFGSGTQLSVL.

V and J are TRBV7-3 and TRBJ2-3, with 9 bases that match TRBD2. Germline values: CDR1 SGHTA, CDR2 FQGTGA. The V and J ends lost 3 bases and 1 base, in that order; junction bases with no gene match: 5. CDR3 length: 16 amino acids. This CDR3 is CASSFAGGPGTDTQYF. As DNA, the CDR3 is TGTGCCAGCAGCTTTGCGGGAGGGCCTGGCACAGATACGCAGTATTTT.

The chain employs TRBV7-2 and TRBJ2-7, with 10 positions matching TRBD1. CDR3 size: 15 residues. Germline assignment: CDR1 SGHTA and CDR2 FQGNSA. Losses at the gene ends were 2 bases for V and 2 bases for J; bases not matched to a gene: 3. CDR3 amino acids: CASSLRQGAAYEQYF. The CDR3 nucleotides are TGTGCCAGCAGCTTAAGACAGGGGGCGGCCTACGAGCAGTACTTC.

The gene calls are TRBV24-1 and TRBJ1-1; perhaps TRBD1 as D (6 bases). Germline-derived CDR1 and CDR2 are KGHDR and SFDVKD. Trimming removed 6 bases at V and 4 bases at J, with 20 bases between. The CDR3 spans 16 residues. For the CDR3, the DNA is TGTGCCACCAGTAAAGGGGGATATGGAAAGAGCACTGAAGCTTTCTTT. As protein: CATSKGGYGKSTEAFF.

The DNA for the CDR3 is TGTGCCAGCAGCTTAGGCGGACAGGGGGCGACGCAGCCCCAGCATTTT. This codes for CASSLGGQGATQPQHF. The chain carries TRBV7-2 and TRBJ1-5; 11 positions match TRBD1. From germline, CDR1 is SGHTA and CDR2 FQGNSA. The CDR3 spans 16 residues. Unmatched junction bases numbered 6, after V lost 1 base and J lost 7 bases.

The rearrangement links TRBV9 to TRBJ1-2; perhaps TRBD1 as D (6 bases). V lost 0 bases to trimming and J lost 4 bases, with 13 bases between them. The CDR3 length is 15 residues. Germline V CDR1 and CDR2: SGDLS, YYNGEE. CDR3 in amino acids: CASSVEGVTGYGYTF. CDR3 in DNA: TGTGCCAGCAGCGTAGAGGGGGTAACGGGCTATGGCTACACCTTC.

The chain recombines TRBV25-1 with TRBJ2-1; 14 bases are shared with TRBD2. The trim removed 4 bases at V and 7 bases at J, leaving 3 bases unmatched. CDR3 length equals 15 residues. Germline V gives CDR1 MGHDK, CDR2 SYGVNS. The CDR3 here is CASSGGLAGVNEQFF. Written as DNA, the CDR3 is TGTGCCAGCAGTGGGGGACTAGCGGGAGTTAATGAGCAGTTCTTC.

This sequence joins TRBV6-5 and TRBJ2-3; D is unresolved. Germline assignment: CDR1 MNHEY and CDR2 SVGAGI. Trimming stripped 6 bases from V and 1 base from J, with 14 bases between. The CDR3 is 15 amino acids. CDR3 in amino acids: CASSPGPRGTDTQYF. CDR3 bases: TGTGCCAGCAGCCCAGGCCCCCGTGGCACAGATACGCAGTATTTT.

The chain has TRBV3-1 (or the pseudogene TRBV3-2) and TRBJ2-2, with TRBD1 identical over 10 bases. Trimming took 7 bases from V and 6 from J; bases not matched to a gene: 5. This CDR3 is built from 14 residues. The germline V gene encodes CDR1 LGHDT and CDR2 YNNKEL (reference sequence). CDR3 protein: CASTLDRGAGELFF. CDR3 sequence (DNA): TGTGCCAGCACACTGGACAGGGGGGCCGGGGAGCTGTTTTTT.

This chain connects TRBV2 to TRBJ1-6; perhaps TRBD1 as D (5 bases). The germline V gene has CDR1 SNHLY and CDR2 FYNNEI. Between the trimmed V and J ends, which lost 7 bases and 8 bases, there was a span of 12 bases. CDR3 size: 13 residues. The DNA for the CDR3 is TGTGCCAGCACGACAGATGATTATTCACCCCTCCACTTT. Protein sequence: CASTTDDYSPLHF.

The chain combines TRBV24-1 with TRBJ2-5; TRBD2 matches 7 bases. The CDR3 is 16 amino acids. Unmatched junction bases numbered 12, after V lost 4 bases and J lost 5 bases. Per germline, CDR1 KGHDR and CDR2 SFDVKD. The CDR3 DNA reads TGTGCCACCAGTGAGGGGGGGTTGGGGGTGTACGAGACCCAGTACTTC. This translates into CATSEGGLGVYETQYF.

This clone came up once. V and J are TRBV27 and TRBJ2-2; 8 positions agree with TRBD2. The CDR3 loop spans 16 amino acids. Germline CDR1 reads MNHEY; CDR2 reads SMNVEV (reference sequence). The V and J ends lost 6 bases and 5 bases, in that order; junction bases with no gene match: 11. The CDR3 sequence: CASRITGGIFTGELFF. CDR3 nucleotide sequence: TGTGCCAGCAGGATAACGGGAGGGATTTTTACCGGGGAGCTGTTTTTT.

V usage is TRBV6-1 and J usage is TRBJ1-4; 8 nucleotides match TRBD1. V was clipped by 0 bases and J by 10 bases; unmatched bases: 7. Per germline, CDR1 MNHNS and CDR2 SASEGT. CDR3 length equals 15 residues. The DNA for the CDR3 is TGTGCCAGCAGTGAAGCAGGGGGACAGGTCGCAAAACTGTTTTTT. The encoded protein is CASSEAGGQVAKLFF.

The chain employs TRBV27 and TRBJ2-7; 9 bases agree with TRBD1. V shed 11 bases, J shed 3 bases, and the junction held 8 bases outside the gene matches. CDR3 length: 13 residues. Per the germline V gene, CDR1 is MNHEY and CDR2 is SMNVEV (reference sequence). In DNA, the CDR3 is TGTGCCGGAGGGACAGGGATTTTCTACGAGCAGTACTTC. Translation gives CAGGTGIFYEQYF.

This rearrangement joins TRBV19 to TRBJ2-7, with 10 bases matching TRBD1. Germline V gives CDR1 LNHDA, CDR2 SQIVND (reference sequence). This CDR3 region has 13 residues. Trimming removed 6 bases from V and 5 bases from J; junction bases left unmatched: 4. The CDR3 sequence: CASSQTGGHEQYF. The CDR3 region has the DNA TGTGCCAGTAGCCAGACAGGGGGCCACGAGCAGTACTTC.

V is TRBV6-1 and J is TRBJ1-2; D unclear. Germline V gene sequence: CDR1 MNHNS, CDR2 SASEGT. The CDR3 is 12 amino acids. Trimming stripped 1 base from V and 8 bases from J, with 8 bases between. The DNA of the CDR3 is TGTGCCAGCAGTGAAGTTCCGGGAGGCTACACCTTC. Encoded protein: CASSEVPGGYTF.

The V gene is TRBV29-1, the J gene TRBJ2-5; 8 nucleotides match TRBD2. CDR3 length: 13 amino acids. The V gene end was trimmed by 7 bases and the J gene end by 3 bases; junction bases not matched to a gene: 7. CDR1 and CDR2 from the germline V gene are SQVTM and ANQGSEA. CDR3 nucleotide sequence: TGCAGCGCCGGCCGGGAGGGCGAAGAGACCCAGTACTTC. Amino acid sequence: CSAGREGEETQYF.